This T cell receptor (beta chain) was retrieved from a study of CD8+CD57+ T cells in acquired aplastic anemia. The patients chosen for sequencing had shown expansion of CD8+CD57+ cells (detected by flow cytometry). This clonotype was picked up a small number of times. With 5 bases clipped from V and 7 bases from J, the junction kept 11 bases outside the gene matches. Germline V lookup: CDR1 SEHNR, CDR2 FQNEAQ (reference sequence). The CDR3 is 15 residues long. The use of genomic DNA as template underpinned the TCR beta VDJ and CDR3 profiling. TCRdb itself ran the reads through MiXCR, one entry per CDR3 protein. This sample has 150,000 to 200,000 distinct CDR3 sequences; about two thirds occur once, and the top ten carry 45% to 60%.

This sequence was found in a human donor with aplastic anemia. The V call is TRBV7-9, the J call TRBJ1-1; 9 bases fit TRBD1. Sample: sorted CD4+, CD8+, or CD8+CD57+ T cells (not recorded which) from PBMCs. CDR3: CASSNYGGQGIEAFF. The CDR3 DNA sequence: TGTGCCAGCAGCAATTACGGCGGACAGGGGATTGAAGCTTTCTTT.